Below, 29 T cell receptor beta chains from the same sample are listed, as sequenced in a study of T cells in Graves' hyperthyroidism and ophthalmopathy. From RNA transcripts, TCR beta CDR3 regions were amplified. The TCR CDR3 first-round RT-PCR relied on the HTBI primer set. In TCRdb, the multiplex PCR reads were re-called with MiXCR into one record per CDR3 protein. The profile shows around 200,000 distinct CDR3 sequences, over 15% of them singletons. The source material was blood. These TCRs come from a woman aged 50 to 60 with Graves' hyperthyroidism.

The genes are TRBV27 and TRBJ1-5; 8 nucleotides match TRBD1. Looked up from germline, CDR1 is MNHEY and CDR2 is SMNVEV (reference sequence). The V and J ends lost 8 bases and 1 base, in that order; junction bases with no gene match: 7. The CDR3 is made up of 15 amino acids. CDR3 in DNA: TGTGCCAGCTCGCCCAGGGGGCTGAGCAATCAGCCCCAGCATTTT. Protein: CASSPRGLSNQPQHF.

Ten or more counts support this clonotype. The chain links TRBV20-1 to TRBJ1-1; weak D call: TRBD1 (6 bases). This CDR3 has 14 residues. Between the trimmed V and J ends, which lost 0 bases and 1 base, there was a span of 9 bases. Per the germline V gene, CDR1 is DFQATT and CDR2 is SNEGSKA (reference sequence). The CDR3 is CSAREAGANTEAFF. The CDR3, as DNA: TGCAGTGCTAGAGAGGCAGGGGCGAACACTGAAGCTTTCTTT.

This clonotype occurred many times. The chain combines TRBV27 with TRBJ2-3, with 7 bases matching TRBD1. This CDR3 region has 14 residues. The V gene end was trimmed by 6 bases and the J gene end by 8 bases; junction bases not matched to a gene: 11. CDR1 MNHEY and CDR2 SMNVEV come from the germline V gene (reference sequence). In DNA form, the CDR3 reads TGTGCCAGCAGCCCCGGGACAGACCGTGGTACGCAGTATTTT. Residues: CASSPGTDRGTQYF.

This clonotype was detected many times. The chain joins TRBV29-1 to TRBJ2-1; 7 bases agree with TRBD2. V shed 3 bases, J shed 4 bases, and the junction held 6 bases outside the gene matches. The germline gives CDR1 SQVTM, CDR2 ANQGSEA. This CDR3 region has 14 residues. The CDR3, as DNA: TGCAGCGTTGAGGGGCGGGGGATTTACAATGAGCAGTTCTTC. This codes for CSVEGRGIYNEQFF.

Ten or more counts support this clonotype. The chain is built from TRBV28 and TRBJ2-7, with D possibly TRBD2 on 5 matching bases. CDR1 and CDR2 (germline): MDHEN, SYDVKM. The ends were cut back, 2 bases at V and 4 bases at J, with 15 bases in the middle. This CDR3 spans 15 amino acids. The CDR3, as DNA: TGTGCCAGCAGTTTAGTCCCCCCTCGGGGTTACGAGCAGTACTTC. Translation: CASSLVPPRGYEQYF.

This clonotype showed up many times. The chain is built from TRBV6-5 and TRBJ1-4, with D maybe TRBD1 (5 bases). Germline CDR1 and CDR2: MNHEY and SVGAGI. The CDR3 sequence is 14 residues long. Deletions cut 1 base from V and 8 bases from J, with 11 bases between. The CDR3 here is CASSYLMGEEKLFF. The CDR3 DNA sequence: TGTGCCAGCAGTTACTTAATGGGGGAGGAAAAACTGTTTTTT.

This clonotype has a count of ten or more. This chain links TRBV19 with TRBJ2-7, with TRBD1 matching 7 bases. V lost 3 bases to trimming and J lost 3 bases; unmatched junction nucleotides: 5. Germline V gene lookup returns CDR1 LNHDA and CDR2 SQIVND (reference sequence). This CDR3 contains 14 residues. CDR3 sequence (DNA): TGTGCCAGTAGTATCCCGGGACAGAACTACGAGCAGTACTTC. It yields the protein CASSIPGQNYEQYF.

This clonotype was counted ten times or more. This chain connects TRBV6-1 to TRBJ1-6; 7 nucleotides agree with TRBD1. The CDR3 consists of 16 residues. Germline V lookup: CDR1 MNHNS, CDR2 SASEGT. The V segment lost 3 bases and the J segment 6 bases; nucleotides outside the gene matches: 8. In DNA, the CDR3 is TGTGCCAGCAGTGAGCAACCGGGACAGTCTAATTCACCCCTCCACTTT. Translated, it gives CASSEQPGQSNSPLHF.

This clonotype came up many times. The CDR3 bases are TGTGCCAGCAGTTCAGGGGGGGCAAGGGGTGAAAAACTGTTTTTT. Its protein is CASSSGGARGEKLFF. The rearrangement uses TRBV27 and TRBJ1-4; 7 bases align to TRBD1. The CDR3 sequence is 15 residues long. The V gene end was trimmed by 4 bases and the J gene end by 7 bases; junction bases not matched to a gene: 9. In germline, CDR1 is MNHEY, CDR2 SMNVEV (reference sequence). Full variable domain (remainder filled in from reference TRBV27 and TRBJ1-4): EAQVTQNPRYLITVTGKKLTVTCSQNMNHEYMSWYRQDPGLGLRQIYYSMNVEVTDKGDVPEGYKVSRKEKRNFPLILESPSPNQTSLYFCASSSGGARGEKLFFGSGTQLSVL.

The table lists this clonotype with many counts. The V gene is TRBV14, the J gene TRBJ2-3, with 7 bases aligning to TRBD2. The CDR3 consists of 15 residues. In germline, CDR1 is SGHDN, CDR2 FVKESK. After removal of 3 bases from V and 2 bases from J, the junction contained 5 bases not matched to a gene. CDR3 in amino acids: CASSQWRGNTDTQYF. The CDR3 nucleotides are TGTGCCAGCAGCCAGTGGCGGGGGAACACAGATACGCAGTATTTT.

In regard to this clonotype: The CDR3 ends on some other residue instead of the conserved phenylalanine or tryptophan, so this is likely a read error. V usage is TRBV6-5 and J usage is TRBJ1-5; D unresolved. This CDR3 is 13 amino acids long. Germline V gene lookup returns CDR1 MNHEY and CDR2 SVGAGI. Between the trimmed V and J ends, which lost 7 bases and 0 bases, there was a span of 7 bases. The CDR3 here is CASTWSSNQPQHL. For the CDR3, the DNA is TGTGCCAGCACTTGGAGTAGCAATCAGCCCCAGCATCTT.

This clonotype occurred many times. The chain joins TRBV12-3 or TRBV12-4 to TRBJ1-1; D is unclear. Trimming left V 4 bases short and J 1 base short, with 10 bases between. The CDR3 consists of 14 residues. The CDR3, as DNA: TGTGCCAGCAGTTCCAGTTTATGGAACACTGAAGCTTTCTTT. The encoded protein is CASSSSLWNTEAFF.

In its sample, this clonotype was seen many times. This sequence joins TRBV19 and TRBJ1-2; a weak D match, TRBD1 (6 bases). The CDR3 runs 10 residues. CDR1 LNHDA and CDR2 SQIVND come from the germline V gene (reference sequence). Here the CDR3 DNA reads TGTGTGACAGGAAACTATGGCTACACCTTC. Protein product: CVTGNYGYTF.

About this clonotype: A read error may be the cause here, since a much bigger clone is one base away. This chain links TRBV6-1 with TRBJ2-2; D gene uncertain. The germline gives CDR1 MNHNS, CDR2 SASEGT. The length of the CDR3 is 14 residues. CDR3 sequence: CAGRTVANTGELFF. The CDR3 DNA follows: TGTGCCGGCAGGACGGTGGCAAACACCGGGGAGCTGTTTTTT.

In its sample, this clonotype was seen many times. This chain joins TRBV29-1 and TRBJ2-2; D ambiguous. In germline, CDR1 is SQVTM, CDR2 ANQGSEA. Between the trimmed V and J ends, which lost 5 bases and 3 bases, there was a span of 7 bases. The CDR3 length is 12 residues. CDR3 sequence: CSVMSHTGELFF. In DNA form, the CDR3 reads TGCAGCGTTATGTCTCACACCGGGGAGCTGTTTTTT.

This chain links TRBV4-1 with TRBJ2-3, with D perhaps assigned TRBD1 or TRBD2 (5 bases each). V lost 1 base and J lost 1, with 6 bases in between. Germline V gene lookup returns CDR1 MGHRA and CDR2 YSYEKL. The CDR3 has 14 residues. CDR3 sequence reads: CASSQGGGTDTQYF. As DNA, the CDR3 is TGCGCCAGCAGCCAAGGAGGGGGCACAGATACGCAGTATTTT.

This clonotype occurred many times. The chain couples TRBV7-6 to TRBJ2-7; D is perhaps TRBD1 or TRBD2 (6 bases each). V lost 5 bases and J lost 6, with 14 bases in between. The CDR3 length is 13 residues. Germline CDR1 reads SGHVS; CDR2 reads FNYEAQ. The chain's CDR3 is CASSLGGGGEQYF. In DNA form, the CDR3 reads TGTGCCAGCAGCCTCGGTGGAGGGGGCGAGCAGTACTTC.

This clonotype was counted many times. The chain employs TRBV28 and TRBJ2-5, with D perhaps TRBD2 (5 bases). V lost 7 bases, J lost 4 bases, and 16 bases lay in between. Per the germline V gene, CDR1 is MDHEN and CDR2 is SYDVKM. The CDR3 sequence is 14 residues long. CDR3: CASTQRAAGETQYF. In DNA, the CDR3 is TGTGCCAGCACCCAAAGAGCGGCCGGAGAGACCCAGTACTTC.

This clonotype was seen at least ten times. The chain employs TRBV7-9 and TRBJ1-4; 7 positions match TRBD1. The CDR3 contains 15 residues. Trimming took 0 bases from V and 5 from J; bases not matched to a gene: 3. Looked up from germline, CDR1 is SEHNR and CDR2 is FQNEAQ (reference sequence). This CDR3 is CASSLAGTVNEKLFF. CDR3 nucleotides: TGTGCCAGCAGCTTAGCCGGGACAGTAAATGAAAAACTGTTTTTT.

This rearrangement joins TRBV20-1 to TRBJ1-5, with D possibly TRBD1 on 6 matching bases. V was cut by 5 bases and J by 2 bases, with 10 bases left in between. From germline, CDR1 is DFQATT and CDR2 SNEGSKA (reference sequence). The CDR3 contains 13 residues. The CDR3 reads CSAPEGGNQPQHF. The CDR3 DNA reads as TGCAGTGCTCCCGAGGGGGGCAATCAGCCCCAGCATTTT.

V usage is TRBV18 and J usage is TRBJ1-1; no definite D call. The germline V gene encodes CDR1 KGHSH and CDR2 LQKENI. The V and J ends lost 3 bases and 5 bases respectively, with 16 bases between them. The CDR3 runs to 15 residues. In DNA form, the CDR3 reads TGTGCCAGCTCACCCCTAGGCACTGGGGATACTGAAGCTTTCTTT. Translation gives CASSPLGTGDTEAFF.

This clonotype was seen many times. This chain connects TRBV5-1 to TRBJ1-1; no firm D call. Germline assignment: CDR1 SGHRS and CDR2 YFSETQ. The CDR3 is 14 amino acids. The germline V and J ends were trimmed by 2 bases and 0 bases, with 8 bases remaining between them. The CDR3: CASSFIEMNTEAFF. Written as DNA, the CDR3 is TGCGCCAGCAGCTTTATTGAGATGAACACTGAAGCTTTCTTT.

Details on this clonotype: Given a much more abundant clone one base away, this may be a read error. Given the absence of the conserved phenylalanine or tryptophan at the CDR3 end, a read error is likely. The J gene is TRBJ2-7, the V gene TRBV11-1; TRBD2 agrees at 11 bases. J was trimmed by 4 bases and V by 2 bases; bases with no gene match: 7. The CDR3 contains 16 residues. Per the germline V gene, CDR1 is SGHAT and CDR2 is FQDESV (reference sequence). The CDR3 nucleotides read TGTGCCAGCAGCTTACAAGGGACTAGCGGTCTGTACGAGCAGTACTCC. Amino acid sequence: CASSLQGTSGLYEQYS.

This clonotype occurred many times. The chain employs TRBV12-3 or TRBV12-4 and TRBJ1-6, with D perhaps matching TRBD1 (6 bases). The CDR3 sequence is 16 residues long. Trimming took 3 bases from V and 0 from J, leaving 9 bases between them. The DNA for the CDR3 is TGTGCCAGCAGTTTTGGGGGCCGCTCCTATAATTCACCCCTCCACTTT. This sequence encodes CASSFGGRSYNSPLHF.

CDR3 coding DNA: TGTGCCAGCATGCGGGGCCACCAGGTGGATACGCAGTATTTT. It specifies CASMRGHQVDTQYF. The rearrangement joins TRBV28 to TRBJ2-3; tentative D call: TRBD2 (6 bases). There are 14 residues in the CDR3. Germline V gene sequence: CDR1 MDHEN, CDR2 SYDVKM. Trimming stripped 7 bases from V and 6 bases from J, with 17 bases between.

This clonotype was seen at least ten times. The genes are TRBV3-1 and TRBJ2-7, with 7 nucleotides matching TRBD1. J was trimmed by 4 bases and V by 6 bases; bases with no gene match: 3. CDR1 and CDR2 (germline): LGHDT, YNNKEL (reference sequence). The CDR3 consists of 12 residues. CDR3 protein: CASRLTGYEQYF. DNA of the CDR3: TGTGCCAGCAGGTTGACAGGGTACGAGCAGTACTTC.

The chain carries TRBV24-1 and TRBJ1-1; possibly TRBD1 for D (5 bases). CDR3 length: 16 amino acids. V lost 4 bases, J lost 0 bases, and 14 bases lay in between. Germline assignment: CDR1 KGHDR and CDR2 SFDVKD. As DNA, the CDR3 is TGTGCCACCAGTGACTCCGGGGCCCGAATGAACACTGAAGCTTTCTTT. Amino acids: CATSDSGARMNTEAFF.

This clonotype was seen many times. The chain is built from TRBV5-1 and TRBJ2-7; TRBD1 matches at 7 bases. Germline lookup yields CDR1 SGHRS and CDR2 YFSETQ. The CDR3 loop spans 15 amino acids. With 3 bases clipped from V and 7 bases from J, the junction kept 13 bases outside the gene matches. The CDR3 DNA follows: TGCGCCAGCAGCTCCCCGACAGGGATAATAGGGGAGCAGTACTTC. Its protein product is CASSSPTGIIGEQYF.

This clonotype was seen ten or more times. V usage is TRBV11-3 and J usage is TRBJ2-3; 12 bases line up with TRBD2. The trim removed 1 base at V and 9 bases at J, leaving 2 bases unmatched. This CDR3 is 14 amino acids long. Germline CDR1 is SGHNT and CDR2 is YENEEA. The CDR3 coding sequence is TGTGCCAGCAGCTTAGGGACTAGCGGGGTAACGCAGTATTTT. Amino acids: CASSLGTSGVTQYF.